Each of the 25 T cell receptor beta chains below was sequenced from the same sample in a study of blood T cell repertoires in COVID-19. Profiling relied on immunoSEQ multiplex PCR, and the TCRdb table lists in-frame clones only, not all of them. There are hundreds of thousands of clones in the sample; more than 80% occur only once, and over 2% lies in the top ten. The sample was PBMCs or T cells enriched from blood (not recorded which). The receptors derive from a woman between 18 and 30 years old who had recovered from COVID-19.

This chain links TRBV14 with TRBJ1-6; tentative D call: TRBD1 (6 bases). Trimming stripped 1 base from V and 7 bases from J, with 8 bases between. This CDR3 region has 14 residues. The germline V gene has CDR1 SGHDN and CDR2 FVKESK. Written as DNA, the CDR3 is TGTGCCAGCAGCCAAGCAGGGGAAAATTCACCCCTCCACTTT. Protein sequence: CASSQAGENSPLHF. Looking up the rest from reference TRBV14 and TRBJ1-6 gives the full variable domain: EAGVTQFPSHSVIEKGQTVTLRCDPISGHDNLYWYRRVMGKEIKFLLHFVKESKQDESGMPNNRFLAERTGGTYSTLKVQPAELEDSGVYFCASSQAGENSPLHFGNGTRLTVT.

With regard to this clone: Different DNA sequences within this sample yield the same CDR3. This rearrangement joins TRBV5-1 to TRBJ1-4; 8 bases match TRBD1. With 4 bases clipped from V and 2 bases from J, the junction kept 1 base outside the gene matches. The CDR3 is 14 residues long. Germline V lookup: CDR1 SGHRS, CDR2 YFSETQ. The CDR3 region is CASSPGGTNEKLFF. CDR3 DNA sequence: TGCGCCAGCAGCCCAGGGGGCACTAATGAAAAACTGTTTTTT.

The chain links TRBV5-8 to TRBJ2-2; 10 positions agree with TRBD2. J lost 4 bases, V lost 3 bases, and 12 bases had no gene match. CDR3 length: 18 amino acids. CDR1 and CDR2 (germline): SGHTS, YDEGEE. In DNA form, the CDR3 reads TGTGCCAGCAGCTCCGACCCTATAGCGGGGGGCGGCACCGGGGAGCTGTTTTTT. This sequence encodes CASSSDPIAGGGTGELFF.

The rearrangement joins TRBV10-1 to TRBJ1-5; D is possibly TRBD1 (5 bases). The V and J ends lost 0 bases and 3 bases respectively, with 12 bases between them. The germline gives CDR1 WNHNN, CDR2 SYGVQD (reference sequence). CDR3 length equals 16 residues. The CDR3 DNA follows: TGCGCCAGCAGTGAGTCCCCCGACAGCCACAATCAGCCCCAGCATTTT. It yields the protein CASSESPDSHNQPQHF.

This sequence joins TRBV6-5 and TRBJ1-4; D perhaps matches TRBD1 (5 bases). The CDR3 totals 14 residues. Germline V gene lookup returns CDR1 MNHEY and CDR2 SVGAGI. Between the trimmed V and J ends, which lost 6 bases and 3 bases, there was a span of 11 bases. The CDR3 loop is CASRPGHANEKLFF. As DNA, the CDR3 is TGTGCCAGCAGACCCGGACACGCTAATGAAAAACTGTTTTTT.

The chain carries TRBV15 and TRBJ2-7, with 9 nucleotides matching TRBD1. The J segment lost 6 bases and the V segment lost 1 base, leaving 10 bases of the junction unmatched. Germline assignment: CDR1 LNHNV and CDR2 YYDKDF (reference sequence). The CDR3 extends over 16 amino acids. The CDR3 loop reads CATSRVPGQGKGEQYF. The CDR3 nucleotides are TGTGCCACCAGCAGAGTTCCGGGACAGGGAAAAGGCGAGCAGTACTTC. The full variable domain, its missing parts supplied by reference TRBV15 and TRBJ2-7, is DAMVIQNPRYQVTQFGKPVTLSCSQTLNHNVMYWYQQKSSQAPKLLFHYYDKDFNNEADTPDNFQSRRPNTSFCFLDIRSPGLGDTAMYLCATSRVPGQGKGEQYFGPGTRLTVT.

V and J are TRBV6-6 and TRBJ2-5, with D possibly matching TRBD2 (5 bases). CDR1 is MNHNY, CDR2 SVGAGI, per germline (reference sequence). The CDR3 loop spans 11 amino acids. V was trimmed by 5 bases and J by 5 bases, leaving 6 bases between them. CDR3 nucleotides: TGTGCCAGCAGTGTAGCGGAGACCCAGTACTTC. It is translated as CASSVAETQYF.

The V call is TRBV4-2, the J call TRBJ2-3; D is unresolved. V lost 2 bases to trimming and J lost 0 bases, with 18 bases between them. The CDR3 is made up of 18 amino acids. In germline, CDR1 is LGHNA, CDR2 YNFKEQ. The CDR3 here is CASSQYRLVETSTDTQYF. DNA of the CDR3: TGTGCCAGCAGCCAATACCGCCTCGTGGAGACTAGCACAGATACGCAGTATTTT.

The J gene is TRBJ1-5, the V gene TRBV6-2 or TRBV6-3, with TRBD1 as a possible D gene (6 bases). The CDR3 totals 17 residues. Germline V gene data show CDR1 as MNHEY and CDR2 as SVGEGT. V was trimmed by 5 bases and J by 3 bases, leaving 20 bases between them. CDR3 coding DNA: TGTGCCAGCAGTGAGATGGGACAACCGGAGGTCAATCAGCCCCAGCATTTT. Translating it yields CASSEMGQPEVNQPQHF.

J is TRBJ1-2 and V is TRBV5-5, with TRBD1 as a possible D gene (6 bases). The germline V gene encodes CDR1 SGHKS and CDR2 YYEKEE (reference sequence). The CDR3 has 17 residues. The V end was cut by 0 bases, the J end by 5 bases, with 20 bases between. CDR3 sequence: CASSLEAGAGSVYGYTF. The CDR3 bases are TGTGCCAGCAGCTTGGAGGCAGGGGCAGGATCGGTATATGGCTACACCTTC.

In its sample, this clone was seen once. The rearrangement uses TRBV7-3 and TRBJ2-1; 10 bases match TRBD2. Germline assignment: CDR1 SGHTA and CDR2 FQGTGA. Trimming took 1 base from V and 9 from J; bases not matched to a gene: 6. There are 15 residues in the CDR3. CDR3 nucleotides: TGTGCCAGCAGCTTAAGCGCTAGCGGGGGAGGTGAGCAGTTCTTC. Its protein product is CASSLSASGGGEQFF.

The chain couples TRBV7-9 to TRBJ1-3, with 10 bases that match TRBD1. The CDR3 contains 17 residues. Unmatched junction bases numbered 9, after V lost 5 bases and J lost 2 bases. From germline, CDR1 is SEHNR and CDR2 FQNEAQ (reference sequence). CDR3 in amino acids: CASSETGGWSAGNTIYF. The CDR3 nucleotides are TGTGCCAGCAGCGAGACAGGGGGCTGGAGTGCTGGAAACACCATATATTTT.

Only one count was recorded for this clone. The chain's CDR3 is CASRPPAGGDTEAFF. CDR3 nucleotide sequence: TGTGCCAGCAGACCCCCGGCCGGGGGGGACACTGAAGCTTTCTTT. The rearrangement joins TRBV2 to TRBJ1-1, with D perhaps TRBD1 (5 bases). The CDR3 spans 15 residues. Germline-derived CDR1 and CDR2 are SNHLY and FYNNEI. The V gene lost 6 bases and the J gene lost 3 bases, with 17 bases spanning the gap.

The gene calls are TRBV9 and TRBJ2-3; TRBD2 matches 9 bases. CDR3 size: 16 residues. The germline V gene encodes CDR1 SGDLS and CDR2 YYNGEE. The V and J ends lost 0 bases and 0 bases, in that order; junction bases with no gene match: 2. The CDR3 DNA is TGTGCCAGCAGCGTAGGACTAGCGGCTAGCACAGATACGCAGTATTTT. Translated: CASSVGLAASTDTQYF.

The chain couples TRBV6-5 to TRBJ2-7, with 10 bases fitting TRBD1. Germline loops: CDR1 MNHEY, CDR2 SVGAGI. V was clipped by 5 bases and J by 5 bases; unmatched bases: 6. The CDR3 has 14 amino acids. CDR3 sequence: CASSRDRGRNEQYF. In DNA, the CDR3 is TGTGCCAGCAGTCGAGACAGGGGGCGGAACGAGCAGTACTTC.

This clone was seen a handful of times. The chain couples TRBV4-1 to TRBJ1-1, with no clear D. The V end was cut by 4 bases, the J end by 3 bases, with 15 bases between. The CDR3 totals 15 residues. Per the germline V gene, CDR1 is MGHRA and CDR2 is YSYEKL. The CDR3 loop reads CASSPPGRVYTEAFF. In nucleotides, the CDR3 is TGCGCCAGCAGCCCACCCGGGAGGGTGTACACTGAAGCTTTCTTT.

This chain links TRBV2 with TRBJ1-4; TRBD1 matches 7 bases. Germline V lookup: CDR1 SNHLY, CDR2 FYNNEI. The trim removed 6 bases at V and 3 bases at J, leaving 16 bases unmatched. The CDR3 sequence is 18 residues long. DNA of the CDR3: TGTGCCAGCAGCCCCCGAAAACTTCCGGGACAGTCTAATGAAAAACTGTTTTTT. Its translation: CASSPRKLPGQSNEKLFF.

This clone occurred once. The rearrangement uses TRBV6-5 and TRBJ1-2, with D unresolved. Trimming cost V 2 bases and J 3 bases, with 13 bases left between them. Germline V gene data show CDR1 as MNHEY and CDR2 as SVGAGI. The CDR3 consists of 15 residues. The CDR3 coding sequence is TGTGCCAGCAGTTACGGCGCGGGTATCGACTATGGCTACACCTTC. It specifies CASSYGAGIDYGYTF.

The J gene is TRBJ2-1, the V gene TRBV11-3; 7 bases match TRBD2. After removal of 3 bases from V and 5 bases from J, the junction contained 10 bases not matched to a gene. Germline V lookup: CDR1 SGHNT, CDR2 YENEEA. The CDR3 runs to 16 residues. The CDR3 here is CASSFGGLVPNNEQFF. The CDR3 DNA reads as TGTGCCAGCAGCTTCGGAGGACTAGTGCCGAACAATGAGCAGTTCTTC.

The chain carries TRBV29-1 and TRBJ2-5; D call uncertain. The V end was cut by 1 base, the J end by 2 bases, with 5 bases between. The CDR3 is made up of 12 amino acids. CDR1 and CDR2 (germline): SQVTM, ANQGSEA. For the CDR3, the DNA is TGCAGCGTTGAAGTGACACAAGAGACCCAGTACTTC. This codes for CSVEVTQETQYF. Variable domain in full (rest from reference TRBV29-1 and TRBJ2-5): SAVISQKPSRDICQRGTSLTIQCQVDSQVTMMFWYRQQPGQSLTLIATANQGSEATYESGFVIDKFPISRPNLTFSTLTVSNMSPEDSSIYLCSVEVTQETQYFGPGTRLLVL.

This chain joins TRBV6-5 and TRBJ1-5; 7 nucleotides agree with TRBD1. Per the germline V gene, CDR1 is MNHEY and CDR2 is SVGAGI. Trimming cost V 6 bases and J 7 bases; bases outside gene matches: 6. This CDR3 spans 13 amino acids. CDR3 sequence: CASRGQPNQPQHF. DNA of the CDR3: TGTGCCAGCAGGGGACAGCCAAACCAGCCCCAGCATTTT.

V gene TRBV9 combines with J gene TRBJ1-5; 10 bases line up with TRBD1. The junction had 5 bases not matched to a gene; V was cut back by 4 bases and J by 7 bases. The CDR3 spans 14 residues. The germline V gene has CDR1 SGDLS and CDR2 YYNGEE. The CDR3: CASSPDRGGQPQHF. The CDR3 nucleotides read TGTGCCAGCAGCCCGGACAGGGGGGGCCAGCCCCAGCATTTT.

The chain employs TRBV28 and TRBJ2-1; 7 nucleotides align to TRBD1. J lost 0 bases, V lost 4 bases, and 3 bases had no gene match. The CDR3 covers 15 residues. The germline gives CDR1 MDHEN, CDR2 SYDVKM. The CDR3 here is CASSSGGSSYNEQFF. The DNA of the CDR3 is TGTGCCAGCAGTTCAGGGGGTAGCTCCTACAATGAGCAGTTCTTC. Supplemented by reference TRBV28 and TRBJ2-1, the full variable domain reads DVKVTQSSRYLVKRTGEKVFLECVQDMDHENMFWYRQDPGLGLRLIYFSYDVKMKEKGDIPEGYSVSREKKERFSLILESASTNQTSMYLCASSSGGSSYNEQFFGPGTRLTVL.

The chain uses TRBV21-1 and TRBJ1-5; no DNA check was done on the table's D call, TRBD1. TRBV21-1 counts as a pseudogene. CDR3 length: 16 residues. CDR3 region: CASSTFRDRSNQPQHF. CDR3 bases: TGTGCCAGCAGCACATTCCGAGACAGAAGCAATCAGCCCCAGCATTTT.

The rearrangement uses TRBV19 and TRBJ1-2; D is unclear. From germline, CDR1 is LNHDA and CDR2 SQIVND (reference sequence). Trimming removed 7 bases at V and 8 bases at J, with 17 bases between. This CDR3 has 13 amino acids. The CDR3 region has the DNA TGTGCCAGTATGGGAGAACACCTGCGGGGCTACACCTTC. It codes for CASMGEHLRGYTF.